This TCR beta chain was captured by sequencing in a study of shared clonotypes between healthy human individuals. Germline CDR1 is SGHDT and CDR2 is YYEEEE. After removal of 2 bases from V and 4 bases from J, the junction contained 7 bases not matched to a gene. This CDR3 has 15 residues. Each sample came from a Caucasian adult donor living in Nashville, Tennessee. Libraries were prepared by immunoSEQ multiplex PCR; TCRdb keeps only in-frame clonotypes and omits some of them. The repertoire has some 1.1 million clones, 60% to 85% of them found once; the top ten carry roughly 0.9%. This clone came up a few times.

This chain joins TRBV5-6 and TRBJ2-5; 8 bases match TRBD2. The sequencing sample was made of memory CD4+ T cells from PBMCs. Subset specified: CD45RA-negative fraction. The sequence came from a man in his late teens or twenties in good health. Some clones in this sample may be carry-over from other donors' samples. DNA for the CDR3: TGTGCCAGCAGCTTAGTTGGCGGGAGGAGAGAGACCCAGTACTTC. This encodes CASSLVGGRRETQYF. Full variable domain (outside the CDR3, taken from reference TRBV5-6 and TRBJ2-5): DAGVTQSPTHLIKTRGQQVTLRCSPKSGHDTVSWYQQALGQGPQFIFQYYEEEERQRGNFPDRFSGHQFPNYSSELNVNALLLGDSALYLCASSLVGGRRETQYFGPGTRLLVL.